This section outlines one T cell receptor (beta chain) sequence together with its context. Its target is not known. The data were taken from a study of cytomegalovirus exposure and HLA in healthy donors. Study-level information: The same platform was used for the 100 to 150 validation repertoires as for the roughly 660 first-cohort repertoires, as reported in a later analysis. Study outcomes and limitations: Reportedly, cytomegalovirus status was diagnosed with high sensitivity and specificity. Most TCR sequences were uncommon, yet certain public TCRs appeared in many donors.

The CDR3 length is 14 residues. Looked up from germline, CDR1 is KGHSH and CDR2 is LQKENI. V was trimmed by 7 bases and J by 0 bases, leaving 11 bases between them. The repertoire was sequenced with immunoSEQ multiplex PCR; TCRdb's copy has only in-frame clones and lacks some. The table records about 180,000 clones, 85% of them present only once. The source is a man younger than 35 in good health and CMV-seropositive. The V call is TRBV18, the J call TRBJ2-3, with unresolved D. The source material was PBMCs. In DNA form, the CDR3 reads TGTGCCAGCTGCACATCATCTAGCACAGATACGCAGTATTTT. Amino acid sequence: CASCTSSSTDTQYF.